The 22 T cell receptor beta chains given below trace back to one sample, sequenced in a study of identical twins. MiXCR, run by TCRdb on the 5' RACE reads, gives a single entry per CDR3 protein. The sample has roughly 540,000 distinct CDR3 sequences, 22% seen once. In addition, the sample was reused for a study of T cells expressing NK-cell markers.

Sequencing was performed on CD4+ T cells sorted from blood. The receptors shown here come from a woman aged 18-30 years in good health.

The rearrangement links TRBV7-2 to TRBJ2-2; TRBD2 agrees at 13 bases. V lost 6 bases, J lost 13 bases, and 11 bases stayed unmatched. The CDR3 runs 15 residues. Germline V gene lookup returns CDR1 SGHTA and CDR2 FQGNSA. The CDR3, as DNA: TGTGCCAGCAGTTTAACGACTAGCGGGAGGTCGGGGCTGTTTTTT. Translating it yields CASSLTTSGRSGLFF.

This rearrangement joins TRBV20-1 to TRBJ2-1; D remains unclear. V was shortened by 5 bases and J by 4 bases, with 12 bases between the two germline ends. CDR3 length: 13 amino acids. Germline V CDR1 and CDR2: DFQATT, SNEGSKA (reference sequence). CDR3 sequence reads: CSAAGSTYNEQFF. In DNA form, the CDR3 reads TGCAGTGCTGCTGGTAGCACATACAATGAGCAGTTCTTC.

This clonotype was counted a few times. The chain has TRBV12-5 and TRBJ2-1, with D perhaps matching TRBD2 (5 bases). V was shortened by 5 bases and J by 6 bases, with 17 bases between the two germline ends. The germline gives CDR1 LGHNT, CDR2 FRNRAP. This CDR3 comprises 15 residues. CDR3 sequence: CASGPLGDAPNEQFF. CDR3 DNA: TGTGCTAGTGGTCCTCTCGGGGATGCCCCCAATGAGCAGTTCTTC.

There are a few counts of this clonotype. The genes are TRBV20-1 and TRBJ1-1; 9 positions agree with TRBD1. Trimming at V came to 3 bases and at J to 1 base, leaving 6 bases not matched to a gene. This CDR3 has 15 amino acids. CDR1 and CDR2 from the germline V gene are DFQATT and SNEGSKA (reference sequence). The CDR3 region has the DNA TGCAGTGCTAGTCGCTTGGACAGGGGGAACACTGAAGCTTTCTTT. This sequence encodes CSASRLDRGNTEAFF.

This sequence joins TRBV12-5 and TRBJ2-1; 7 bases are shared with TRBD2. The germline V gene has CDR1 LGHNT and CDR2 FRNRAP. The CDR3 runs 16 residues. Trimming took 0 bases from V and 4 from J; bases not matched to a gene: 6. CDR3 residues: CASGLVLAGVYNEQFF. The CDR3 region has the DNA TGTGCTAGTGGTTTGGTACTTGCGGGGGTTTACAATGAGCAGTTCTTC.

CDR3 protein: CSARGGGNEQFF. The CDR3, as DNA: TGCAGTGCTAGAGGGGGCGGGAATGAGCAGTTCTTC. The rearrangement uses TRBV20-1 and TRBJ2-1, with D possibly being TRBD1 or TRBD2 (5 bases each). V was trimmed by 1 base and J by 7 bases, leaving 8 bases between them. Per the germline V gene, CDR1 is DFQATT and CDR2 is SNEGSKA (reference sequence). This CDR3 spans 12 amino acids.

The V gene is TRBV7-9, the J gene TRBJ2-6; tentatively, D is TRBD2 (6 bases). The CDR3 is made up of 15 amino acids. Germline V gene sequence: CDR1 SEHNR, CDR2 FQNEAQ (reference sequence). Trimming took 2 bases from V and 3 from J, leaving 8 bases between them. CDR3 sequence: CASSLWGGGANVLTF. The DNA for the CDR3 is TGTGCCAGCAGCTTATGGGGAGGTGGGGCCAACGTCCTGACTTTC. Full variable domain (remainder filled in from reference TRBV7-9 and TRBJ2-6): DTGVSQNPRHKITKRGQNVTFRCDPISEHNRLYWYRQTLGQGPEFLTYFQNEAQLEKSRLLSDRFSAERPKGSFSTLEIQRTEQGDSAMYLCASSLWGGGANVLTFGAGSRLTVL.

This sequence joins TRBV7-9 and TRBJ2-2; the D gene is possibly TRBD1 (5 bases). Germline V CDR1 and CDR2: SEHNR, FQNEAQ (reference sequence). The CDR3 covers 16 residues. Trimming stripped 2 bases from V and 3 bases from J, with 13 bases between. CDR3 protein: CASSLSRVIDTGELFF. The CDR3, as DNA: TGTGCCAGCAGCTTATCCAGGGTGATTGACACCGGGGAGCTGTTTTTT.

This clonotype has just a few counts. This chain joins TRBV6-2 or TRBV6-3 and TRBJ2-1, with 9 bases aligning to TRBD1. This CDR3 has 16 amino acids. Germline values: CDR1 MNHEY, CDR2 SVGEGT. V lost 4 bases to trimming and J lost 9 bases; unmatched junction nucleotides: 13. CDR3 loop: CASSLATSGTGTEQFF. CDR3 DNA: TGTGCCAGCAGTTTAGCGACTTCCGGGACAGGGACTGAGCAGTTCTTC.

This clonotype has a handful of counts. The chain employs TRBV10-3 and TRBJ2-1, with 14 bases lining up with TRBD2. The CDR3 runs 15 residues. Germline-derived CDR1 and CDR2 are ENHRY and SYGVKD. J was trimmed by 9 bases and V by 10 bases; bases with no gene match: 11. The CDR3 sequence: CATSQTSGRAGEQFF. CDR3 sequence (DNA): TGTGCCACTAGCCAGACTAGCGGGAGGGCCGGTGAGCAGTTCTTC.

The chain uses TRBV3-1 and TRBJ2-2; TRBD2 matches 8 bases. CDR3 length equals 15 residues. CDR1 and CDR2 (germline): LGHDT, YNNKEL (reference sequence). J was trimmed by 4 bases and V by 4 bases; bases with no gene match: 5. CDR3 coding DNA: TGTGCCAGCAGCCGAGCGGGGGAGGGCACCGGGGAGCTGTTTTTT. It encodes CASSRAGEGTGELFF.

This chain joins TRBV6-1 and TRBJ1-2; unclear D gene. Germline V gives CDR1 MNHNS, CDR2 SASEGT. The ends were cut back, 6 bases at V and 4 bases at J, with 15 bases in the middle. The CDR3 runs to 14 residues. The CDR3 is CASRNVGSTYGYTF. DNA for the CDR3: TGTGCCAGCAGGAACGTGGGAAGTACCTATGGCTACACCTTC.

J is TRBJ2-5 and V is TRBV6-1; D is perhaps TRBD1 or TRBD2 (5 bases each). V lost 10 bases and J 3 bases, leaving 15 bases between the germline ends. CDR1 and CDR2 (germline): MNHNS, SASEGT. There are 13 residues in the CDR3. CDR3 residues: CATSPGQEETQYF. As DNA, the CDR3 is TGTGCCACCTCCCCGGGGCAGGAAGAGACCCAGTACTTC.

The genes are TRBV30 and TRBJ2-1; 7 bases are a match to TRBD2. Germline V gene lookup returns CDR1 GTSNPN and CDR2 SVGIG (reference sequence). This CDR3 has 20 amino acids. V shed 2 bases and J 9 bases; nucleotides not matched to a gene: 28. The CDR3 loop reads CAWSRPFTPVLAGPGSEQFF. CDR3 in DNA: TGTGCCTGGAGTAGGCCGTTCACCCCCGTCTTAGCGGGTCCCGGGAGTGAGCAGTTCTTC. Drawing the rest from reference TRBV30 and TRBJ2-1, the complete variable domain is SQTIHQWPATLVQPVGSPLSLECTVEGTSNPNLYWYRQAAGRGLQLLFYSVGIGQISSEVPQNLSASRPQDRQFILSSKKLLLSDSGFYLCAWSRPFTPVLAGPGSEQFFGPGTRLTVL.

For this clonotype: A single base separates this from a much larger clone, so it may be a read error. The chain is built from TRBV27 and TRBJ2-3; D is uncertain. Germline assignment: CDR1 MNHEY and CDR2 SMNVEV (reference sequence). Deletions cut 5 bases from V and 2 bases from J, with 5 bases between. CDR3 length equals 12 residues. CDR3 in amino acids: CASSVDTDTQYF. CDR3 DNA: TGTGCCAGCAGTGTCGACACAGATACGCAGTATTTT.

The chain recombines TRBV12-5 with TRBJ2-5; 8 nucleotides align to TRBD1. There are 13 residues in the CDR3. Per the germline V gene, CDR1 is LGHNT and CDR2 is FRNRAP. V lost 7 bases to trimming and J lost 9 bases; unmatched junction nucleotides: 10. The chain's CDR3 is CASDSGARGPQYF. The CDR3 region has the DNA TGTGCTAGTGACTCCGGGGCCAGGGGGCCCCAGTACTTC.

The count of this clonotype is one. The chain links TRBV3-1 to TRBJ2-7; D unresolved. This CDR3 region has 13 residues. The germline V gene has CDR1 LGHDT and CDR2 YNNKEL (reference sequence). The ends were cut back, 5 bases at V and 4 bases at J, with 12 bases in the middle. This chain's CDR3 is CASSSLDRYEQYF. CDR3 bases: TGTGCCAGCAGCTCCTTGGACCGATACGAGCAGTACTTC.

The V call is TRBV7-2, the J call TRBJ1-2, with D perhaps matching TRBD1 (6 bases). V dropped 5 bases and J dropped 4 bases, with 11 bases sitting between them. Germline values: CDR1 SGHTA, CDR2 FQGNSA. The CDR3 runs 13 residues. In DNA form, the CDR3 reads TGTGCCAGCAGCCCGGACAGCTCCTATGGCTACACCTTC. Amino acid sequence: CASSPDSSYGYTF.

V usage is TRBV3-1 and J usage is TRBJ2-5; 8 bases are shared with TRBD2. The germline V gene has CDR1 LGHDT and CDR2 YNNKEL (reference sequence). This CDR3 is 15 amino acids long. J gave up 0 bases and V 4 bases, and 4 bases lay outside the gene matches. CDR3 loop: CASSPQREYQETQYF. Here the CDR3 DNA reads TGTGCCAGCAGCCCCCAGCGGGAGTACCAAGAGACCCAGTACTTC.

This clonotype was seen a few times. V usage is TRBV12-3 or TRBV12-4 and J usage is TRBJ1-5; D possibly corresponds to TRBD1 (6 bases). Trimming shortened V by 5 bases and J by 2 bases, and 16 bases separated the two germline ends. This CDR3 contains 16 residues. For the CDR3, the DNA is TGTGCCAGCAGTCTAGGCGGGGGCGTTCGCAATCAGCCCCAGCATTTT. Protein sequence: CASSLGGGVRNQPQHF.

This clonotype was counted only a few times. This chain uses TRBV7-8 with TRBJ2-3, with 10 bases matching TRBD1. The CDR3 sequence is 17 residues long. Looked up from germline, CDR1 is SGHVS and CDR2 is FQNEAQ. With V trimmed by 0 bases and J by 8 bases, 11 bases remained unmatched. The CDR3 DNA reads as TGTGCCAGCAGCTTAGCCAGGTTCCGGGACAGGGGTGTTACGCAGTATTTT. It translates to CASSLARFRDRGVTQYF.

The rearrangement joins TRBV6-5 to TRBJ1-1; weak D call: TRBD1 (5 bases). Trimming took 2 bases from V and 5 from J, leaving 12 bases between them. The CDR3 is 14 amino acids. Germline CDR1 reads MNHEY; CDR2 reads SVGAGI. CDR3 DNA sequence: TGTGCCAGCAGTTACGGGACCCGGGGTACTGAAGCTTTCTTT. Translation: CASSYGTRGTEAFF.